The 10 T cell receptor beta chains reported below all come from one sample, sequenced in a study of T-cell memory formation after mild COVID-19. MiXCR, run by TCRdb on the 5' RACE reads, gives a single entry per CDR3 protein. Of approximately 40,000 distinct CDR3 sequences in the sample, roughly an eighth were seen once. Sequencing input: PBMCs or a T cell subset sorted from them (not recorded which). These receptors came from a man younger than 35 who had mild COVID-19 (a few samples of this study predate the infection). Cell type and time point are not known.

This clonotype appeared many times. The CDR3 sequence is CSVTRGGDEQFF. CDR3 nucleotide sequence: TGCAGCGTCACTCGGGGGGGGGATGAGCAGTTCTTC. This rearrangement joins TRBV29-1 to TRBJ2-1; TRBD2 aligns across 8 bases. CDR3 size: 12 residues. The V and J ends lost 6 bases and 8 bases, in that order; junction bases with no gene match: 6. Per the germline V gene, CDR1 is SQVTM and CDR2 is ANQGSEA.

The chain combines TRBV19 with TRBJ1-2; D possibly corresponds to TRBD1 (6 bases). The germline CDR1 and CDR2 sequences are LNHDA and SQIVND (reference sequence). This CDR3 comprises 15 residues. Trimming pared 6 bases from V and 5 bases from J, leaving 19 bases between. The CDR3 DNA sequence: TGTGCCAGTAGGCCCACCCTTATGGGGGCTTATGGCTACACCTTC. Protein: CASRPTLMGAYGYTF.

This clonotype was seen a handful of times. The chain uses TRBV28 and TRBJ2-3; the D call may be TRBD1 or TRBD2 (5 bases each). CDR3 size: 15 residues. Per germline, CDR1 MDHEN and CDR2 SYDVKM. V lost 7 bases to trimming and J lost 7 bases, with 21 bases between them. The CDR3 spells CASTGVGTLRYTQYF. The CDR3, as DNA: TGTGCCAGCACCGGAGTAGGGACCCTACGGTATACGCAGTATTTT.

In this sample, this clonotype turned up many times. The rearrangement uses TRBV12-5 and TRBJ2-3; the D is unclear. The CDR3 extends over 14 amino acids. Trimming removed 6 bases at V and 2 bases at J, with 12 bases between. Germline CDR1 LGHNT, CDR2 FRNRAP. In DNA, the CDR3 is TGTGCTAGTGGACCCGAGACTCCCACAGATACGCAGTATTTT. Encoded protein: CASGPETPTDTQYF. Variable domain in full (rest from reference TRBV12-5 and TRBJ2-3): DARVTQTPRHKVTEMGQEVTMRCQPILGHNTVFWYRQTMMQGLELLAYFRNRAPLDDSGMPKDRFSAEMPDATLATLKIQPSEPRDSAVYFCASGPETPTDTQYFGPGTRLTVL.

The chain combines TRBV6-1 with TRBJ2-4; D call uncertain. V was clipped by 2 bases and J by 6 bases, with 8 bases between them. Germline V gene sequence: CDR1 MNHNS, CDR2 SASEGT. This CDR3 is 13 amino acids long. CDR3 loop: CASSEIQSNIQYF. The CDR3 DNA reads as TGTGCCAGCAGTGAAATCCAGTCAAACATTCAGTACTTC.

This clonotype occurred a few times. The chain employs TRBV12-3 or TRBV12-4 and TRBJ2-3; D unresolved. The length of the CDR3 is 14 residues. Between the trimmed V and J ends, which lost 2 bases and 4 bases, there was a span of 10 bases. In DNA form, the CDR3 reads TGTGCCAGCAGTTTACGCCTCCCTCCAGATACGCAGTATTTT. Protein sequence: CASSLRLPPDTQYF.

This clonotype was detected ten times or more. The chain links TRBV5-1 to TRBJ2-2, with D unresolved. The germline V and J ends were trimmed by 0 bases and 0 bases, with 6 bases remaining between them. The CDR3 extends over 15 amino acids. The V gene's germline CDR1 is SGHRS and CDR2 YFSETQ. For the CDR3, the DNA is TGCGCCAGCAGCTTGGACAGACCGAACACCGGGGAGCTGTTTTTT. Its translation is CASSLDRPNTGELFF.

This clonotype showed up many times. The rearrangement links TRBV4-3 to TRBJ1-6; D uncertain. Germline loops: CDR1 LGHNA, CDR2 YSLEER. Trimming took 1 base from V and 11 from J, leaving 9 bases between them. CDR3 length equals 13 residues. The CDR3 bases are TGCGCCAGCAGCCAAGTTGACGGTCCACCCCTCCACTTT. It codes for CASSQVDGPPLHF.

There are many counts of this clonotype. V gene TRBV27 combines with J gene TRBJ2-3, with D possibly TRBD2 on 5 matching bases. CDR3 size: 15 residues. V shed 0 bases and J shed 4 bases, with 11 bases lying between them. CDR1 is MNHEY and CDR2 is SMNVEV in the germline V gene (reference sequence). CDR3 bases: TGTGCCAGCAGTTTATCTCCGAGGGCACCAGATACGCAGTATTTT. The encoded protein is CASSLSPRAPDTQYF.

In its sample, this clonotype was seen once. The chain employs TRBV20-1 and TRBJ2-7; tentative D call: TRBD2 (6 bases). The germline gives CDR1 DFQATT, CDR2 SNEGSKA (reference sequence). The CDR3 contains 14 residues. The V end lost 0 bases, the J end lost 4 bases, and 13 bases lay between the germline ends. CDR3 sequence (DNA): TGCAGTGCTAGAGACGGGGGAGCGAGTTACGAGCAGTACTTC. Its protein is CSARDGGASYEQYF.